Presented here are 29 T cell receptor beta chains from one specimen sequenced in a study of radiotherapy plus CTLA-4 blockade in lung cancer. Some clones are missing from TCRdb's copy, which holds only in-frame ones; the method was immunoSEQ multiplex PCR. The sample shows about 19,000 clones, more than 75% of them seen only once. The source material was peripheral blood, sampled from a patient treated with radiotherapy plus ipilimumab. These receptors came from a human donor with non-small cell lung cancer whose response to radiotherapy plus ipilimumab could not be evaluated.

The rearrangement joins TRBV6-5 to TRBJ1-2, with TRBD1 matching 8 bases. V shed 6 bases, J shed 1 base, and the junction held 7 bases outside the gene matches. From germline, CDR1 is MNHEY and CDR2 SVGAGI. The CDR3 has 15 amino acids. DNA for the CDR3: TGTGCCAGCAGAACTCAGGGGGCGCTTAACTATGGCTACACCTTC. It specifies CASRTQGALNYGYTF.

This clone was picked up a small number of times. J is TRBJ2-7 and V is TRBV29-1, with D maybe TRBD1 (6 bases). Germline V gives CDR1 SQVTM, CDR2 ANQGSEA. The CDR3 sequence is 12 residues long. V lost 4 bases and J 3 bases, leaving 10 bases between the germline ends. The CDR3 DNA is TGCAGCGTTGCTGGGGGCGGCTACGAGCAGTACTTC. Translated, it gives CSVAGGGYEQYF.

The chain has TRBV5-1 and TRBJ2-7, with TRBD1 identical over 7 bases. V lost 0 bases to trimming and J lost 6 bases; unmatched junction nucleotides: 9. Germline-derived CDR1 and CDR2 are SGHRS and YFSETQ. There are 15 residues in the CDR3. The CDR3 reads CASSLVGQGVSEQYF. The DNA of the CDR3 is TGCGCCAGCAGCTTGGTAGGGCAGGGGGTATCCGAGCAGTACTTC. Combining the CDR3 with reference TRBV5-1 and TRBJ2-7 gives the whole variable domain KAGVTQTPRYLIKTRGQQVTLSCSPISGHRSVSWYQQTPGQGLQFLFEYFSETQRNKGNFPGRFSGRQFSNSRSEMNVSTLELGDSALYLCASSLVGQGVSEQYFGPGTRLTVT.

The chain is built from TRBV6-6 and TRBJ1-5; TRBD1 matches at 10 bases. This CDR3 contains 16 residues. The germline V gene encodes CDR1 MNHNY and CDR2 SVGAGI (reference sequence). After removal of 6 bases from V and 3 bases from J, the junction contained 8 bases not matched to a gene. As DNA, the CDR3 is TGTGCCAGCAGAGGGACAGGGGCCGATGCCAATCAGCCCCAGCATTTT. Translation: CASRGTGADANQPQHF.

This clone occurred a few times. This rearrangement joins TRBV6-1 to TRBJ1-5; the D gene is possibly TRBD1 (6 bases). The V end lost 7 bases, the J end lost 1 base, and 14 bases lay between the germline ends. The CDR3 covers 15 residues. Looked up from germline, CDR1 is MNHNS and CDR2 is SASEGT. CDR3 DNA sequence: TGTGCCAGCACCTATGGACAGCCGAGCAATCAGCCCCAGCATTTT. Translated, it gives CASTYGQPSNQPQHF.

The chain combines TRBV6-5 with TRBJ2-3; possibly TRBD2 for D (6 bases). Germline CDR1 reads MNHEY; CDR2 reads SVGAGI. CDR3 size: 13 residues. Trimming pared 5 bases from V and 5 bases from J, leaving 11 bases between. CDR3 nucleotide sequence: TGTGCCAGCAGTGGGGGACTCCGAGATACGCAGTATTTT. The encoded protein is CASSGGLRDTQYF.

About this clone: This same CDR3 is encoded by further DNA sequences in the sample. Written as DNA, the CDR3 is TGTGCCAGCAGCGTAGGAGACAGGGTGAACGAGCAGTACTTC. It encodes CASSVGDRVNEQYF. The chain couples TRBV9 to TRBJ2-7; 7 bases match TRBD1. CDR3 size: 14 residues. V was pared by 0 bases and J by 5 bases, with 5 bases of the junction left unmatched. Germline assignment: CDR1 SGDLS and CDR2 YYNGEE.

V usage is TRBV28 and J usage is TRBJ2-1, with a weak D call TRBD1 (6 bases). This CDR3 is built from 10 residues. CDR1 is MDHEN and CDR2 is SYDVKM in the germline V gene. Deletions cut 8 bases from V and 9 bases from J, with 8 bases between. This CDR3 is CASRGGEQFF. CDR3 DNA: TGTGCCAGCCGAGGGGGTGAGCAGTTCTTC.

The genes are TRBV4-3 and TRBJ2-3; 7 bases align to TRBD2. The V gene's germline CDR1 is LGHNA and CDR2 YSLEER. After removal of 6 bases from V and 7 bases from J, the junction contained 7 bases not matched to a gene. This CDR3 is 13 amino acids long. The CDR3 DNA reads TGCGCCAGCAGTCGGACTAGGGAAAATACGCAGTATTTT. This translates into CASSRTRENTQYF.

This clone was found a few times. The rearrangement links TRBV19 to TRBJ1-1, with D possibly TRBD1 on 6 matching bases. CDR1 and CDR2 from the germline V gene are LNHDA and SQIVND (reference sequence). This CDR3 is 13 amino acids long. Trimming took off 3 bases at V and 3 bases at J, with 8 bases between the two ends. CDR3 sequence reads: CASSMKGDTEAFF. Here the CDR3 DNA reads TGTGCCAGTAGTATGAAGGGGGACACTGAAGCTTTCTTT.

The V gene is TRBV28, the J gene TRBJ2-7, with 7 bases lining up with TRBD1. In germline, CDR1 is MDHEN, CDR2 SYDVKM. This CDR3 has 13 amino acids. V was pared by 6 bases and J by 1 base, with 3 bases of the junction left unmatched. The CDR3 region has the DNA TGTGCCAGCAGACGGGACAGTTCCTACGAGCAGTACTTC. Translation gives CASRRDSSYEQYF.

This clone turned up a few times. The V gene is TRBV10-3, the J gene TRBJ2-3, with 11 positions matching TRBD2. Germline V gene sequence: CDR1 ENHRY, CDR2 SYGVKD. The CDR3 contains 16 residues. V lost 6 bases and J lost 4; bases outside the gene matches: 9. CDR3 sequence (DNA): TGTGCCATCAGGTCCCTAGCGGGAGGAGGCGCAGATACGCAGTATTTT. Translated: CAIRSLAGGGADTQYF.

Points on this clone: One end of the junction does not line up with germline, which may come from a read error. CDR3 in DNA: TGTGCCAGCAGCCAAGAGGGGGGGGCAATCAGCCCCAGCGATTTT. Translating it yields CASSQEGGAISPSDF. The chain recombines TRBV4-2 with TRBJ1-5; D possibly corresponds to TRBD1 (6 bases). The CDR3 runs 15 residues. CDR1 and CDR2 (germline): LGHNA, YNFKEQ.

V gene TRBV5-8 combines with J gene TRBJ1-5; tentatively, D is TRBD1 (5 bases). This CDR3 region has 16 residues. Trimming shortened V by 4 bases and J by 2 bases, and 16 bases separated the two germline ends. Per the germline V gene, CDR1 is SGHTS and CDR2 is YDEGEE. The CDR3 loop is CASSRWGGTGNQPQHF. The CDR3 region has the DNA TGTGCCAGCAGCCGATGGGGAGGGACGGGCAATCAGCCCCAGCATTTT.

The chain employs TRBV2 and TRBJ1-2, with unresolved D. V was pared by 6 bases and J by 4 bases, with 18 bases between. In germline, CDR1 is SNHLY, CDR2 FYNNEI. The CDR3 contains 15 residues. CDR3 in amino acids: CASSGSKAEFYGYTF. For the CDR3, the DNA is TGTGCCAGCAGCGGGAGCAAGGCAGAGTTCTATGGCTACACCTTC.

Concerning this clone: At one end, the junction sequence differs from germline, possibly due to a read error. This chain joins TRBV28 and TRBJ1-2; D ambiguous. The CDR3 spans 11 residues. The V gene's germline CDR1 is MDHEN and CDR2 SYDVKM. Here the CDR3 DNA reads TGTGCCAGCAGTTTGGGCTATGACTACACCTTC. Protein: CASSLGYDYTF.

The genes are TRBV5-6 and TRBJ1-2, with D maybe TRBD1 (5 bases). Germline V gives CDR1 SGHDT, CDR2 YYEEEE. V dropped 2 bases and J dropped 6 bases, with 20 bases sitting between them. The CDR3 runs 16 residues. This chain's CDR3 is CASSFSTAGETDGYTF. The CDR3 DNA is TGTGCCAGCAGCTTCTCCACCGCGGGGGAGACGGATGGCTACACCTTC.

This clone is a singleton in its sample. V and J are TRBV7-3 and TRBJ2-1; 13 positions match TRBD2. This CDR3 spans 21 amino acids. Trimming removed 5 bases from V and 0 bases from J; junction bases left unmatched: 16. Germline CDR1 is SGHTA and CDR2 is FQGTGA. The CDR3 coding sequence is TGTGCCAGCAGCCCAAGGCCCCGGACTAGCGGGAGCCTAAGCTCCTACAATGAGCAGTTCTTC. This sequence encodes CASSPRPRTSGSLSSYNEQFF.

The gene calls are TRBV6-5 and TRBJ1-2; D not certain. CDR3 length: 13 residues. Germline CDR1 is MNHEY and CDR2 is SVGAGI. V was trimmed by 6 bases and J by 2 bases, leaving 10 bases between them. The CDR3 nucleotides are TGTGCCAGCAGGGCGACACAGAACTATGGCTACACCTTC. Translated: CASRATQNYGYTF.

The chain links TRBV11-2 to TRBJ1-1, with D unclear. The V gene's germline CDR1 is SGHAT and CDR2 FQNNGV. Between the trimmed V and J ends, which lost 4 bases and 0 bases, there was a span of 6 bases. The CDR3 consists of 13 residues. The CDR3 DNA reads as TGTGCCAGCAGCTACGCGGTGAACACTGAAGCTTTCTTT. It specifies CASSYAVNTEAFF.

The chain recombines TRBV9 with TRBJ2-2, with TRBD1 identical over 8 bases. The ends lost 4 bases at V and 6 bases at J; junction bases unmatched: 2. CDR1 and CDR2 (germline): SGDLS, YYNGEE. The CDR3 has 13 residues. The CDR3 here is CASSPTGAGELFF. Written as DNA, the CDR3 is TGTGCCAGCAGCCCGACAGGGGCCGGGGAGCTGTTTTTT. Variable domain in full (rest from reference TRBV9 and TRBJ2-2): DSGVTQTPKHLITATGQRVTLRCSPRSGDLSVYWYQQSLDQGLQFLIQYYNGEERAKGNILERFSAQQFPDLHSELNLSSLELGDSALYFCASSPTGAGELFFGEGSRLTVL.

The chain recombines TRBV5-1 with TRBJ2-1; possible D gene TRBD2, 6 bases. Trimming pared 0 bases from V and 0 bases from J, leaving 10 bases between. The CDR3 is made up of 16 amino acids. The germline CDR1 and CDR2 sequences are SGHRS and YFSETQ. The CDR3 is CASSLAGRSSYNEQFF. The CDR3 DNA reads TGCGCCAGCAGCTTGGCAGGGAGGAGCTCCTACAATGAGCAGTTCTTC.

The V call is TRBV4-2, the J call TRBJ2-1; possibly TRBD2 for D (5 bases). V lost 1 base to trimming and J lost 10 bases, with 20 bases between them. CDR3 length equals 16 residues. In germline, CDR1 is LGHNA, CDR2 YNFKEQ. The CDR3 loop reads CASSQVSSITRGEQFF. CDR3 DNA sequence: TGTGCCAGCAGCCAAGTGTCCTCTATTACCCGCGGGGAGCAGTTCTTC.

The rearrangement joins TRBV5-4 to TRBJ2-1; TRBD1 matches 9 bases. This CDR3 is 16 amino acids long. Germline CDR1 is SGHNT and CDR2 is YYREEE (reference sequence). V lost 6 bases, J lost 7 bases, and 14 bases stayed unmatched. CDR3 nucleotides: TGTGCCAGCATCGAGCCCCTCGGGACAGGGTCAAATGAGCAGTTCTTC. It translates to CASIEPLGTGSNEQFF. Based on the CDR3 plus reference TRBV5-4 and TRBJ2-1, the full variable domain is ETGVTQSPTHLIKTRGQQVTLRCSSQSGHNTVSWYQQALGQGPQFIFQYYREEENGRGNFPPRFSGLQFPNYSSELNVNALELDDSALYLCASIEPLGTGSNEQFFGPGTRLTVL.

The count of this clone is one. The CDR3 protein is CASSYYSGNRRSQYF. The CDR3 nucleotides read TGTGCCAGCAGTTACTATTCGGGAAATCGAAGGTCCCAGTACTTC. The gene calls are TRBV6-5 and TRBJ2-5; TRBD2 might be the D (5 bases). Germline CDR1 and CDR2: MNHEY and SVGAGI. This CDR3 has 15 residues. V gave up 1 base and J gave up 9 bases, with 18 bases separating them.

The rearrangement joins TRBV6-5 to TRBJ2-1, with 13 bases fitting TRBD2. Germline V gene lookup returns CDR1 MNHEY and CDR2 SVGAGI. Germline trimming cut 1 base from V and 7 bases from J; bases unmatched to any gene: 4. This CDR3 is 16 amino acids long. In nucleotides, the CDR3 is TGTGCCAGCAGTTACTGGACTAGCGGGAGAGAAAATGAGCAGTTCTTC. Protein product: CASSYWTSGRENEQFF.

The J gene is TRBJ2-3, the V gene TRBV19, with TRBD2 matching 9 bases. The length of the CDR3 is 16 residues. Germline trimming cut 4 bases from V and 5 bases from J; bases unmatched to any gene: 10. Germline CDR1 is LNHDA and CDR2 is SQIVND (reference sequence). CDR3 coding DNA: TGTGCCAGTAGTAAAGGTAGCGGGGGCCGGGTAGATACGCAGTATTTT. This translates into CASSKGSGGRVDTQYF.

This chain joins TRBV7-8 and TRBJ2-7, with 9 positions matching TRBD1. The V segment lost 8 bases and the J segment 1 base; nucleotides outside the gene matches: 3. The CDR3 has 13 residues. Germline V CDR1 and CDR2: SGHVS, FQNEAQ. The CDR3 region has the DNA TGTGCCAGCGGCGACAGGGGGTCCTACGAGCAGTACTTC. Protein: CASGDRGSYEQYF.

The chain carries TRBV14 and TRBJ2-1, with 9 bases that match TRBD2. The ends lost 4 bases at V and 4 bases at J; junction bases unmatched: 8. This CDR3 comprises 16 residues. Germline CDR1 is SGHDN and CDR2 is FVKESK. The CDR3 reads CASSPKKRGDYNEQFF. DNA for the CDR3: TGTGCCAGCAGCCCGAAGAAGCGGGGGGATTACAATGAGCAGTTCTTC.